There are a few counts of the clone carrying this T cell receptor (beta chain). Antigen: not known. TCRdb processed the reads anew with MiXCR; each CDR3 protein has one entry. The sample shows roughly 990,000 distinct CDR3 sequences, around 30% of them seen only once. This specimen comes from a study of T cell repertoires in cytomegalovirus infection. Background on the study: Matching HLA type and CMV infection were both indicated by public TCR beta signatures.

The length of the CDR3 is 15 residues. The V gene's germline CDR1 is MNHEY and CDR2 SMNVEV (reference sequence). The V end lost 10 bases, the J end lost 0 bases, and 13 bases lay between the germline ends. General study findings and limits: The ex vivo response showed dominance by HLA-C-restricted CMV-specific TCR beta clonotypes. Adding up the frequency of public TCR beta families identified people who carried CMV plus the relevant HLA.

The receptor was derived from a human donor in good health (CMV status not recorded). Some clones in this sample may be carry-over from other donors' samples. Sequenced here: cultured CD8+ T cells from PBMCs, sampled from culture after CMV antigen stimulation. J is TRBJ2-6 and V is TRBV27; D is ambiguous. The CDR3: CATSPGSSGANVLTF. CDR3 DNA sequence: TGTGCCACCTCCCCCGGCAGCTCTGGGGCCAACGTCCTGACTTTC.